This T cell receptor (beta chain) was observed in a study of early stage breast cancer tumors. Study overall: ER+/PR+/HER2- status applied to about 75% of the 16 invasive breast tumors. Samples were sequenced at around 10-fold average coverage.

Study-level results: Functional markers like CD4, CD8 and FOXP3 were missed in bulk sequencing.

On this clone: The antigen remains unidentified.

Trimming took 2 bases from V and 3 from J, leaving 17 bases between them. Germline V gene sequence: CDR1 GTSNPN, CDR2 SVGIG (reference sequence). CDR3 size: 15 residues. Produced via immunoSEQ multiplex PCR; TCRdb's table is partial and in-frame only. The sample lists more than 55,000 clones, approximately 84% occurring once. This chain uses TRBV30 with TRBJ2-7; possibly TRBD2 for D (6 bases). This receptor was obtained from a person aged 35 to 50 with breast cancer. Specimen: blood. CDR3 amino acids: CAWSTQAGTGYEQYF. CDR3 DNA sequence: TGTGCCTGGAGTACACAAGCCGGGACTGGCTACGAGCAGTACTTC.